One and the same sample provided the 28 T cell receptor beta chains below, sequenced in a study of blood T cell repertoires in COVID-19. Produced via immunoSEQ multiplex PCR; TCRdb's table is partial and in-frame only. The table includes about 210,000 clones, 75% to 85% detected once. Material for sequencing was peripheral blood. The receptors were gathered from a man in his forties or fifties who had recovered from COVID-19.

The genes are TRBV6-1 and TRBJ1-4, with D perhaps matching TRBD1 (6 bases). Germline V lookup: CDR1 MNHNS, CDR2 SASEGT. This CDR3 is built from 16 residues. Trimming shortened V by 4 bases and J by 0 bases, and 12 bases separated the two germline ends. The CDR3: CASSVLNRATNEKLFF. CDR3 in DNA: TGTGCCAGCAGTGTATTGAACAGGGCAACTAATGAAAAACTGTTTTTT.

This clone was counted a single time. The chain is built from TRBV7-8 and TRBJ2-7; possibly TRBD2 for D (5 bases). CDR3 length equals 11 residues. V lost 5 bases to trimming and J lost 7 bases, with 9 bases between them. The germline V gene has CDR1 SGHVS and CDR2 FQNEAQ. The CDR3 is CASSPREEQYF. The CDR3 coding sequence is TGTGCCAGCAGCCCCCGGGAAGAGCAGTACTTC.

This chain connects TRBV21-1 to TRBJ2-7; the D call in the table, TRBD2, was not verified against the DNA. TRBV21-1 constitutes a pseudogene. The CDR3 sequence is 18 residues long. CDR3 loop: CASSLRPGGSGDHYEQYF. The CDR3, as DNA: TGTGCCAGCAGCCTACGGCCAGGAGGCAGCGGGGACCACTACGAGCAGTACTTC.

J is TRBJ2-1 and V is TRBV11-3; the D gene is possibly TRBD1 (6 bases). Germline CDR1 reads SGHNT; CDR2 reads YENEEA. The CDR3 consists of 15 residues. V was cut by 5 bases and J by 3 bases, with 14 bases left in between. CDR3 residues: CASSEPGHYYNEQFF. The CDR3 DNA follows: TGTGCCAGCAGCGAACCGGGACATTACTACAATGAGCAGTTCTTC.

This clone came up once. The rearrangement links TRBV18 to TRBJ2-2; D is perhaps TRBD1 (7 bases). V was clipped by 8 bases and J by 4 bases, with 17 bases between them. The CDR3 has 15 residues. In germline, CDR1 is KGHSH, CDR2 LQKENI. CDR3 residues: CASMNSQGGTGELFF. CDR3 sequence (DNA): TGTGCCAGCATGAATAGCCAGGGGGGCACCGGGGAGCTGTTTTTT.

The V and J genes are TRBV27 and TRBJ2-1; 7 nucleotides match TRBD1. Losses at the gene ends were 5 bases for V and 6 bases for J; bases not matched to a gene: 4. The CDR3 sequence is 13 residues long. Germline loops: CDR1 MNHEY, CDR2 SMNVEV (reference sequence). CDR3 residues: CASSPGGLNEQFF. CDR3 coding DNA: TGTGCCAGCAGTCCAGGGGGTCTCAATGAGCAGTTCTTC.

This clone was seen once. The chain combines TRBV30 with TRBJ2-1; TRBD2 is a possible D gene (5 bases). The ends were cut back, 0 bases at V and 6 bases at J, with 12 bases in the middle. This CDR3 comprises 14 residues. Germline CDR1 GTSNPN, CDR2 SVGIG (reference sequence). CDR3 loop: CAWSVLRGSNEQFF. DNA of the CDR3: TGTGCCTGGAGTGTACTACGGGGAAGCAATGAGCAGTTCTTC.

CDR3 in amino acids: CAITGFKFTGELFF. The CDR3 nucleotides read TGTGCCATCACAGGGTTTAAGTTTACCGGGGAGCTGTTTTTT. The chain uses TRBV10-3 and TRBJ2-2, with a weak D call TRBD1 (5 bases). The CDR3 runs 14 residues. V lost 7 bases, J lost 5 bases, and 14 bases lay in between. Germline assignment: CDR1 ENHRY and CDR2 SYGVKD.

The rearrangement links TRBV30 to TRBJ2-1; 12 bases are a match to TRBD2. J gave up 4 bases and V 0 bases, and 4 bases lay outside the gene matches. Germline V gene data show CDR1 as GTSNPN and CDR2 as SVGIG (reference sequence). The CDR3 loop spans 16 amino acids. The CDR3 coding sequence is TGTGCCTGGAGTGTACCGACTAGCGGGGGATACAATGAGCAGTTCTTC. Translation: CAWSVPTSGGYNEQFF.

This rearrangement joins TRBV6-6 to TRBJ2-7; the match to TRBD1 covers 8 bases. The trim removed 6 bases at V and 11 bases at J, leaving 15 bases unmatched. This CDR3 spans 14 amino acids. The germline V gene encodes CDR1 MNHNY and CDR2 SVGAGI (reference sequence). DNA for the CDR3: TGTGCCAGCAGGGAAATAGGGAAAGGGACAGGAGAGTACTTC. Translated, it gives CASREIGKGTGEYF.

The gene calls are TRBV19 and TRBJ2-1; weak D call: TRBD1 (6 bases). This CDR3 spans 13 amino acids. Trimming took off 0 bases at V and 9 bases at J, with 9 bases between the two ends. Per the germline V gene, CDR1 is LNHDA and CDR2 is SQIVND (reference sequence). CDR3 amino acids: CASSIDTGFEQFF. In DNA form, the CDR3 reads TGTGCCAGTAGTATAGATACAGGGTTTGAGCAGTTCTTC.

The chain recombines TRBV4-1 with TRBJ2-1; a weak D match, TRBD2 (6 bases). There are 17 residues in the CDR3. Germline V CDR1 and CDR2: MGHRA, YSYEKL. The ends were cut back, 2 bases at V and 7 bases at J, with 21 bases in the middle. The CDR3 sequence: CASSQFNLAGAGNEQFF. DNA for the CDR3: TGCGCCAGCAGCCAATTTAATTTGGCGGGTGCGGGAAATGAGCAGTTCTTC.

The chain joins TRBV7-2 to TRBJ1-3; a weak D match, TRBD1 (5 bases). The CDR3 contains 17 residues. The germline V and J ends were trimmed by 3 bases and 0 bases, with 15 bases remaining between them. CDR1 is SGHTA and CDR2 is FQGNSA in the germline V gene. CDR3 sequence (DNA): TGTGCCAGCAGCTTGAGGCAGGGCCCTTTCTCTGGAAACACCATATATTTT. Translation: CASSLRQGPFSGNTIYF.

The J gene is TRBJ2-7, the V gene TRBV6-5, with a weak D call TRBD2 (7 bases). The CDR3 has 14 amino acids. Deletions cut 7 bases from V and 1 base from J, with 14 bases between. Germline CDR1 is MNHEY and CDR2 is SVGAGI. The CDR3 sequence: CASKRGGRSYEQYF. CDR3 in DNA: TGTGCCAGCAAGAGGGGGGGTCGATCCTACGAGCAGTACTTC.

V is TRBV27 and J is TRBJ2-1; a weak D match, TRBD1 (5 bases). The V gene lost 0 bases and the J gene lost 2 bases, with 14 bases spanning the gap. There are 17 residues in the CDR3. The germline gives CDR1 MNHEY, CDR2 SMNVEV (reference sequence). As DNA, the CDR3 is TGTGCCAGCAGTTTATCCCAAAGGGGCCAAACCTACAATGAGCAGTTCTTC. Its protein product is CASSLSQRGQTYNEQFF.

This clone was seen only once. The chain carries TRBV6-2 or TRBV6-3 and TRBJ1-5, with D tentatively TRBD1 (5 bases). With 5 bases removed from V and 3 bases from J, the gap between germline ends came to 23 bases. CDR1 is MNHEY, CDR2 SVGEGT, per germline. This CDR3 is built from 18 residues. The CDR3 reads CASSTPSRGILPNQPQHF. DNA of the CDR3: TGTGCCAGCAGTACCCCGTCTCGGGGGATACTTCCCAATCAGCCCCAGCATTTT.

The rearrangement uses TRBV6-5 and TRBJ2-7, with 8 positions matching TRBD2. The J segment lost 3 bases and the V segment lost 4 bases, leaving 5 bases of the junction unmatched. CDR1 and CDR2 from the germline V gene are MNHEY and SVGAGI. This CDR3 comprises 14 residues. In DNA form, the CDR3 reads TGTGCCAGCAGTTTAGCGGGGCTAAGCTACGAGCAGTACTTC. Protein product: CASSLAGLSYEQYF.

The J gene is TRBJ2-7, the V gene TRBV7-2; 12 nucleotides agree with TRBD2. Germline CDR1 SGHTA, CDR2 FQGNSA. This CDR3 spans 14 amino acids. The J segment lost 3 bases and the V segment lost 3 bases, leaving 0 bases of the junction unmatched. CDR3 bases: TGTGCCAGCAGCTTGACTAGCGGGGGCTACGAGCAGTACTTC. Translation: CASSLTSGGYEQYF.

This clone was recorded only once. The chain uses TRBV7-2 and TRBJ2-5; D not certain. V lost 1 base and J lost 5, with 8 bases in between. In germline, CDR1 is SGHTA, CDR2 FQGNSA. The CDR3 covers 13 residues. The CDR3 DNA reads as TGTGCCAGCAGCTTAGGAGGCCAGGAGACCCAGTACTTC. Amino acids: CASSLGGQETQYF.

This clone appeared a few times. The gene calls are TRBV11-3 and TRBJ1-6; no clear D gene. V lost 3 bases and J 7 bases, leaving 10 bases between the germline ends. Germline V gene sequence: CDR1 SGHNT, CDR2 YENEEA. The CDR3 runs 14 residues. CDR3 in amino acids: CASSLGGWNSPLHF. The DNA of the CDR3 is TGTGCCAGCAGCTTGGGAGGGTGGAATTCACCCCTCCACTTT.

The chain recombines TRBV20-1 with TRBJ2-7; the match to TRBD2 covers 12 bases. Germline loops: CDR1 DFQATT, CDR2 SNEGSKA (reference sequence). This CDR3 is 15 amino acids long. Unmatched junction bases numbered 6, after V lost 3 bases and J lost 3 bases. This CDR3 reads CSASWLAGGVYEQYF. DNA for the CDR3: TGCAGTGCTAGTTGGCTAGCGGGAGGGGTCTACGAGCAGTACTTC.

J is TRBJ2-1 and V is TRBV10-3, with 8 bases matching TRBD1. In germline, CDR1 is ENHRY, CDR2 SYGVKD. The V gene end was trimmed by 4 bases and the J gene end by 9 bases; junction bases not matched to a gene: 8. CDR3 length: 14 amino acids. The CDR3 nucleotides read TGTGCCATCAGTGCGGCCAGGGGGCAGGGTGAGCAGTTCTTC. This translates into CAISAARGQGEQFF.

The rearrangement links TRBV4-3 to TRBJ2-7, with D unresolved. The CDR3 totals 14 residues. Trimming took 0 bases from V and 6 from J, leaving 12 bases between them. CDR1 and CDR2 from the germline V gene are LGHNA and YSLEER. DNA for the CDR3: TGCGCCAGCAGCCAAGATTGGGTCGAGGCCGAGCAGTACTTC. Translating gives CASSQDWVEAEQYF.

The chain links TRBV27 to TRBJ2-5, with TRBD1 identical over 7 bases. V dropped 8 bases and J dropped 2; count of bases not matched to a gene: 5. The CDR3 contains 13 residues. CDR1 is MNHEY and CDR2 is SMNVEV in the germline V gene (reference sequence). The CDR3 coding sequence is TGTGCCAGCGGGGACAGTGAACAAGAGACCCAGTACTTC. It translates to CASGDSEQETQYF.

The chain is built from TRBV6-2 or TRBV6-3 and TRBJ2-7; TRBD1 aligns across 8 bases. V shed 2 bases, J shed 3 bases, and the junction held 6 bases outside the gene matches. Germline-derived CDR1 and CDR2 are MNHEY and SVGEGT. CDR3 length: 15 residues. The CDR3 sequence is CASSYGQGAIYEQYF. In DNA form, the CDR3 reads TGTGCCAGCAGTTACGGGCAGGGGGCGATCTACGAGCAGTACTTC.

The genes are TRBV18 and TRBJ2-2; weak D call: TRBD1 (6 bases). Germline V CDR1 and CDR2: KGHSH, LQKENI. The CDR3 is made up of 16 amino acids. Deletions cut 6 bases from V and 6 bases from J, with 20 bases between. The CDR3 loop is CASSTKGTSPPGELFF. CDR3 sequence (DNA): TGTGCCAGCTCTACCAAGGGGACATCCCCACCCGGGGAGCTGTTTTTT.

Turning to this clone: Relative to the germline gene, one junction end is altered; a read error may explain this. Other DNA sequences in the same sample also yield this CDR3. V and J are TRBV7-2 and TRBJ2-3, with D perhaps matching TRBD2 (5 bases). The germline gives CDR1 SGHTA, CDR2 FQGNSA. This CDR3 region has 14 residues. CDR3 in DNA: TGTGCCAGCAGTTTAGACGGGAACACAGATACGCAGTATTTT. It yields the protein CASSLDGNTDTQYF.

This chain uses TRBV6-4 with TRBJ2-1, with 8 bases aligning to TRBD2. This CDR3 is 15 amino acids long. Germline V gene sequence: CDR1 MRHNA, CDR2 SNTAGT. The trim removed 5 bases at V and 0 bases at J, leaving 3 bases unmatched. The CDR3 sequence: CASSKSGSSYNEQFF. In DNA, the CDR3 is TGTGCCAGCAGTAAGAGCGGGAGCTCCTACAATGAGCAGTTCTTC.